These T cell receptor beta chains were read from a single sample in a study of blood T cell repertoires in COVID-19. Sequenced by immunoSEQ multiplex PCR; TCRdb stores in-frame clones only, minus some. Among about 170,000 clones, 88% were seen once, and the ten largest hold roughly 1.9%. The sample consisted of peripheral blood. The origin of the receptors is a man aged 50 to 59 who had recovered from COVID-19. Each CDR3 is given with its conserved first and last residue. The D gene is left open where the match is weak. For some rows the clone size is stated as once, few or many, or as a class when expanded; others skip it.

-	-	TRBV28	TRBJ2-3	CASSSLATDTQYF	TGTGCCAGCAGTTCCCTAGCTACGGATACGCAGTATTTT
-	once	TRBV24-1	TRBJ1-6	CATSFQWPKENSPLHF	TGTGCCACCAGTTTCCAGTGGCCAAAGGAGAATTCACCCCTCCACTTT
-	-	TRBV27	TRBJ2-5	CASSPLGQAETQYF	TGTGCCAGCAGTCCTCTTGGGCAGGCGGAGACCCAGTACTTC
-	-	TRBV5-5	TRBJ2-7	CASSLSERYEQYF	TGTGCCAGCAGCTTGTCGGAGAGGTACGAGCAGTACTTC
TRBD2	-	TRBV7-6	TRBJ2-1	CASSLASGRSRSYNEQFF	TGTGCCAGCAGCTTAGCCAGCGGGAGGAGTCGCTCCTACAATGAGCAGTTCTTC
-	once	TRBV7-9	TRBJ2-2	CASSPPGARGTGELFF	TGTGCCAGCAGCCCACCAGGGGCAAGGGGCACCGGGGAGCTGTTTTTT
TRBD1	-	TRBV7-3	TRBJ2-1	CASSSTGSSYNEQFF	TGTGCCAGCAGCTCGACAGGGTCCTCCTACAATGAGCAGTTCTTC
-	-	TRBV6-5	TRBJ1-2	CASRDDLTGSYGYTF	TGTGCCAGCAGGGACGACCTCACAGGTTCCTATGGCTACACCTTC
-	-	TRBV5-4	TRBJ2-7	CASSPKFLRSF	TGTGCCAGCAGCCCCAAGTTTTTGCGAAGCTTC
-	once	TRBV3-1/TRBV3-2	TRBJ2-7	CASSLNYEQYF	TGTGCCAGCAGCCTGAACTATGAGCAGTACTTC
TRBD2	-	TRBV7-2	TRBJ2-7	CASRTGLAGGPHEQYF	TGTGCCAGCAGGACGGGACTAGCGGGAGGCCCCCACGAGCAGTACTTC
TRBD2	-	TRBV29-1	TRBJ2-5	CSVEDLRGGAETQYF	TGCAGCGTTGAAGATCTTCGCGGGGGGGCAGAGACCCAGTACTTC
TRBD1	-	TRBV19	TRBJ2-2	CASSIHAGGVFRGTGELFF	TGTGCCAGTAGTATACATGCAGGGGGCGTTTTTCGGGGTACCGGGGAGCTGTTTTTT
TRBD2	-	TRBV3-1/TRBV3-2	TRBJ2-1	CASSKLAGPNNEQFF	TGTGCCAGCAGCAAACTAGCGGGACCCAACAATGAGCAGTTCTTC
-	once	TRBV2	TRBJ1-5	CASSRTPGGDNQPQHF	TGTGCCAGCAGCCGGACTCCCGGAGGTGACAATCAGCCCCAGCATTTT
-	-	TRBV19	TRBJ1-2	CASSPWTATLANYGYTF	TGTGCCAGTAGTCCTTGGACAGCAACCTTAGCTAACTATGGCTACACCTTC
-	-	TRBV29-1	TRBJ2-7	CSVARGGEQYF	TGCAGCGTTGCGAGGGGAGGCGAGCAGTACTTC